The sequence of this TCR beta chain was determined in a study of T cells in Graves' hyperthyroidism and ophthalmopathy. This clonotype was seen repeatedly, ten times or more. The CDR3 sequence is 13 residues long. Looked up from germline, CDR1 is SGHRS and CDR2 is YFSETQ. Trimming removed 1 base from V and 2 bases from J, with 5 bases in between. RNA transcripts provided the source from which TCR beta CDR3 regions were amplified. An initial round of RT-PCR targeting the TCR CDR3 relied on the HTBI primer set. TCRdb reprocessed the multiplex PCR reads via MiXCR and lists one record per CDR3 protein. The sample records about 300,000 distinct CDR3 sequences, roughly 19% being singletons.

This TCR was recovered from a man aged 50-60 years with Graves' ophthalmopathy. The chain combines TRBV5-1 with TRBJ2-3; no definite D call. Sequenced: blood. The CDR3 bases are TGCGCCAGCAGCTTGAGGGACACAGATACGCAGTATTTT. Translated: CASSLRDTDTQYF. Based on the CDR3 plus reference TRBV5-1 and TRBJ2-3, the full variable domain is KAGVTQTPRYLIKTRGQQVTLSCSPISGHRSVSWYQQTPGQGLQFLFEYFSETQRNKGNFPGRFSGRQFSNSRSEMNVSTLELGDSALYLCASSLRDTDTQYFGPGTRLTVL.